This T cell receptor beta chain was observed in a study of metastatic and nonmetastatic thyroid tumors. This clone was counted ten times or more. Its antigen remains unidentified. Study findings and constraints: TCR beta diversity was reportedly significantly higher in malignant thyroid tumors than benign nodules, in blood and tumor.

All patients were untreated before thyroid surgery. TCRdb reassembled clones from the PCR reads with MiXCR. The sample lists about 93,000 clones; about 13% were seen once. The specimen sequenced was blood. The source is a female donor with papillary thyroid cancer or a benign thyroid nodule (not recorded which). Some clones in this sample may be carry-over from other donors' samples.

CDR3 region: CATRGGSGRAGGDTQYF. In DNA, the CDR3 is TGTGCCACCAGGGGGGGTAGCGGGAGGGCCGGCGGAGATACGCAGTATTTT. J is TRBJ2-3 and V is TRBV24-1; 11 nucleotides agree with TRBD2. J was trimmed by 5 bases and V by 7 bases; bases with no gene match: 13. Looked up from germline, CDR1 is KGHDR and CDR2 is SFDVKD. The CDR3 contains 17 residues.